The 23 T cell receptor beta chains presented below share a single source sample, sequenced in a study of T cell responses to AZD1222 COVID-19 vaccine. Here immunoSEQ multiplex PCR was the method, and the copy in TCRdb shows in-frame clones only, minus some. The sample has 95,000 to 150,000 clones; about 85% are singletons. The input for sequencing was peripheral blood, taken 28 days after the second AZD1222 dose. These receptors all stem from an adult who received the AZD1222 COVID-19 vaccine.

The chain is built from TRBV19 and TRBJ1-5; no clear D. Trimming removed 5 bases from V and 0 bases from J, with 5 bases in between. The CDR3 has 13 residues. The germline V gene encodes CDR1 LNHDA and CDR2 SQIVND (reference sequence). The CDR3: CASSQVSNQPQHF. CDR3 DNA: TGTGCCAGTAGTCAGGTTAGCAATCAGCCCCAGCATTTT.

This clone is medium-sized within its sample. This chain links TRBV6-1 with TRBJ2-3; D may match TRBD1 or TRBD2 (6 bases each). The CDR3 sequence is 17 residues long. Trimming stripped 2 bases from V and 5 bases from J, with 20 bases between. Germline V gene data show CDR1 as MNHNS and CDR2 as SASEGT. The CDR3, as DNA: TGTGCCAGCAGTGAATATAAGGGGGGCGGTCCGGAAGATACGCAGTATTTT. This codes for CASSEYKGGGPEDTQYF.

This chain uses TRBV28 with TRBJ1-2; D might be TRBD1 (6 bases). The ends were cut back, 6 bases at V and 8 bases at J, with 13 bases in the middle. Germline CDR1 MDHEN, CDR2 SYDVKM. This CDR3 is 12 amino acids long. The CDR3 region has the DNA TGTGCCAGCAGGAAACAGGGCGAAGGCTACACCTTC. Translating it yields CASRKQGEGYTF.

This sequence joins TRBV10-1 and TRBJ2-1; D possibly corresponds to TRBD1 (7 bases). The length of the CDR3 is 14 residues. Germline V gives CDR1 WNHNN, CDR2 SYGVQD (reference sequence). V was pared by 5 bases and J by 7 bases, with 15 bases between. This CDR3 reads CASSKTGAGNEQFF. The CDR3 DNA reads TGCGCCAGCAGTAAAACAGGGGCGGGGAATGAGCAGTTCTTC.

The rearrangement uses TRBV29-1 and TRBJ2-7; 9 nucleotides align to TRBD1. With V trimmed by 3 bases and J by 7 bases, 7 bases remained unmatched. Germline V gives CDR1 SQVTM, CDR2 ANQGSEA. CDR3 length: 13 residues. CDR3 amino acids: CSVEGTGSLEQYF. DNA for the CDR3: TGCAGCGTTGAGGGGACAGGGTCATTGGAGCAGTACTTC.

CDR3 in DNA: TGTGCCAGCGGACTAGCGGGCCTCGGGGATGAGCAGTTCTTC. Protein product: CASGLAGLGDEQFF. V gene TRBV2 combines with J gene TRBJ2-1; TRBD2 agrees at 11 bases. The CDR3 totals 14 residues. The junction had 8 bases not matched to a gene; V was cut back by 8 bases and J by 8 bases. Per the germline V gene, CDR1 is SNHLY and CDR2 is FYNNEI.

CDR3 region: CASSEGANYGYTF. The CDR3 nucleotides read TGCGCCAGCAGCGAAGGGGCTAACTATGGCTACACCTTC. J is TRBJ1-2 and V is TRBV4-1; the D gene is possibly TRBD1 (5 bases). This CDR3 contains 13 residues. Looked up from germline, CDR1 is MGHRA and CDR2 is YSYEKL. The V end lost 5 bases, the J end lost 0 bases, and 7 bases lay between the germline ends.

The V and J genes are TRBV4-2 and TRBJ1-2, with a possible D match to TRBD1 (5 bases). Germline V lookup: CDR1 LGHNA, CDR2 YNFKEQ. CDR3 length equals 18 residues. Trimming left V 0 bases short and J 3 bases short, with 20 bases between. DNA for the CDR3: TGTGCCAGCAGCCAAGATTCCCCCGGGGACCCCACCTACTATGGCTACACCTTC. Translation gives CASSQDSPGDPTYYGYTF.

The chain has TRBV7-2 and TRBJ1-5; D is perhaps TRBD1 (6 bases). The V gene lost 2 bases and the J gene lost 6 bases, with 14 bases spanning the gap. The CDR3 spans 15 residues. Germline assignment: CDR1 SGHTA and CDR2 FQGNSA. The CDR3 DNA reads TGTGCCAGCAGCTTAATCACAGGGCGTCTTCAGCCCCAGCATTTT. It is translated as CASSLITGRLQPQHF. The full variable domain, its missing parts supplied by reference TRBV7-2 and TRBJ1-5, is GAGVSQSPSNKVTEKGKDVELRCDPISGHTALYWYRQSLGQGLEFLIYFQGNSAPDKSGLPSDRFSAERTGGSVSTLTIQRTQQEDSAVYLCASSLITGRLQPQHFGDGTRLSIL.

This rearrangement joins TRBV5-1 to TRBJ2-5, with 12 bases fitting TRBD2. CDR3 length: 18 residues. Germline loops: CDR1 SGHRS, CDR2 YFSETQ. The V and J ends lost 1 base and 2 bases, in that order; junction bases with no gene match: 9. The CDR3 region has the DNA TGCGCCAGCAGCTTGCTGCCTAGCGGGGGGGCCGATCAAGAGACCCAGTACTTC. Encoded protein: CASSLLPSGGADQETQYF.

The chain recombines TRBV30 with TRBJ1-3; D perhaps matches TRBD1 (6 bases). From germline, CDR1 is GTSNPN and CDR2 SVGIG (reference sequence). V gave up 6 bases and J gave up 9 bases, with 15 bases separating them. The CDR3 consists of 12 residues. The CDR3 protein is CACQRGWTTIYF. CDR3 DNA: TGTGCCTGTCAGAGGGGGTGGACCACCATATATTTT.

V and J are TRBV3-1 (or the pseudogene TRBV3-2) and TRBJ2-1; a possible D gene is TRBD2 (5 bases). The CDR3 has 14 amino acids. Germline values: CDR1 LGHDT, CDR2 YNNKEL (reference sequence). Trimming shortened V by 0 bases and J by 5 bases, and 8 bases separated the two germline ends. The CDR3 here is CASSQDLRDNEQFF. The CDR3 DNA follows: TGTGCCAGCAGCCAAGATTTGAGGGACAATGAGCAGTTCTTC.

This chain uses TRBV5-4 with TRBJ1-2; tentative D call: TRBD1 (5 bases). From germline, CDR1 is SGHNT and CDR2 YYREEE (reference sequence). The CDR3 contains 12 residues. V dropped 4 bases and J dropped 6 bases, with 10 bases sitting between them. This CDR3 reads CASSISRDGYTF. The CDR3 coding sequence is TGTGCCAGCAGCATTAGCAGGGATGGCTACACCTTC.

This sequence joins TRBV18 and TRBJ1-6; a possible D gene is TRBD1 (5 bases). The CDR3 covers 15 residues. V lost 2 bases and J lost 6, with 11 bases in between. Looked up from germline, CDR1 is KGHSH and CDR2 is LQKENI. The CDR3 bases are TGTGCCAGCTCACCAGGGAGGGGTGGTAATTCACCCCTCCACTTT. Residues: CASSPGRGGNSPLHF.

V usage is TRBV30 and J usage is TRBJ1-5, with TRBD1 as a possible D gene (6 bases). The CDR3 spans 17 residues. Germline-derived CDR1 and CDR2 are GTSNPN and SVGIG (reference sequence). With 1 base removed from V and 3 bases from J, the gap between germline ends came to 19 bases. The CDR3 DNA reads TGTGCCTGGAGTGGAGGCAGGGGAGGGAATACCAATCAGCCCCAGCATTTT. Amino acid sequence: CAWSGGRGGNTNQPQHF.

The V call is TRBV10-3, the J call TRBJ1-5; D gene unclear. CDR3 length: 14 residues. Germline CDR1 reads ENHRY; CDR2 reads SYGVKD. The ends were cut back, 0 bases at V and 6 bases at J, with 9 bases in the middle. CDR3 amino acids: CAISESAGRQPQHF. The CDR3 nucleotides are TGTGCCATCAGTGAGTCTGCAGGACGTCAGCCCCAGCATTTT.

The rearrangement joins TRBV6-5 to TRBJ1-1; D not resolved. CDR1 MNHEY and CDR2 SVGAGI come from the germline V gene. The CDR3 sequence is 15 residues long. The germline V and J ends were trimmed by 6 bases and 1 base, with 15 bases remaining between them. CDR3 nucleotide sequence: TGTGCCAGCAGCAATCGGGAGATCAGGAACACTGAAGCTTTCTTT. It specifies CASSNREIRNTEAFF.

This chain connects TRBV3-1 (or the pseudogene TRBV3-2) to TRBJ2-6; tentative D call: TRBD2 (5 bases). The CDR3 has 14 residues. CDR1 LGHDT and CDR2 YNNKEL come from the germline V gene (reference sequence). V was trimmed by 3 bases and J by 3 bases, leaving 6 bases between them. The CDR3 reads CASSQEDGANVLTF. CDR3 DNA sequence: TGTGCCAGCAGCCAGGAGGATGGGGCCAACGTCCTGACTTTC.

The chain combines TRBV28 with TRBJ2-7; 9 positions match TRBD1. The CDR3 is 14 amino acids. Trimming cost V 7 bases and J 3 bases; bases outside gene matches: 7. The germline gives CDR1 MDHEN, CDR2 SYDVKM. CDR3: CASIDRGMIYEQYF. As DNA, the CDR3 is TGTGCCAGCATTGACAGGGGGATGATCTACGAGCAGTACTTC.

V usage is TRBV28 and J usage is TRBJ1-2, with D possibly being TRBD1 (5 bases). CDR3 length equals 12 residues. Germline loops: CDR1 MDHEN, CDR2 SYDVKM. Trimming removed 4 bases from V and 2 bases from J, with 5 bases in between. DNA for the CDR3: TGTGCCAGCAGTTCAGGGAACTATGGCTACACCTTC. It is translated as CASSSGNYGYTF.

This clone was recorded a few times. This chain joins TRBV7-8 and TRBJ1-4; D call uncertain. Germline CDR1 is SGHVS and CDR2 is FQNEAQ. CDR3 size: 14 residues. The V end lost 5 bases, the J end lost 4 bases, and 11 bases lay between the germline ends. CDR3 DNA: TGTGCCAGCAGCCGGCCAGGCTTTAATGAAAAACTGTTTTTT. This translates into CASSRPGFNEKLFF. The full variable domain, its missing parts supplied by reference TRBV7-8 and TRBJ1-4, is GAGVSQSPRYKVAKRGQDVALRCDPISGHVSLFWYQQALGQGPEFLTYFQNEAQLDKSGLPSDRFFAERPEGSVSTLKIQRTQQEDSAVYLCASSRPGFNEKLFFGSGTQLSVL.

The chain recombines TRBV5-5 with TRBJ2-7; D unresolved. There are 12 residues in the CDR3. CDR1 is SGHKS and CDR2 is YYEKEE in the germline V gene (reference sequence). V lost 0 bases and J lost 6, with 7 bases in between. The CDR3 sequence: CASSLAGREQYF. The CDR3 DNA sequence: TGTGCCAGCAGCTTGGCCGGACGCGAGCAGTACTTC.

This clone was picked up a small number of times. The CDR3: CATTGAGRKEQYF. CDR3 in DNA: TGTGCCACCACCGGGGCAGGCCGCAAGGAGCAGTACTTC. This chain joins TRBV5-6 and TRBJ2-7; D possibly uses TRBD1 or TRBD2 (5 bases each). Deletions cut 9 bases from V and 7 bases from J, with 20 bases between. The germline V gene has CDR1 SGHDT and CDR2 YYEEEE. CDR3 length: 13 amino acids.